This T cell receptor beta chain comes out of a study of Graves' ophthalmopathy and Graves' hyperthyroidism. Study in general: Peripheral blood (taken before any treatment) was collected at initial diagnosis. Overall study findings and caveats: The study's model predicted ophthalmopathy progression at over 55% sensitivity and approximately 72% specificity.

Scientists amplified the TCR beta CDR3 regions from RNA transcripts. HTBI primers were used in a first-round RT-PCR, which preceded a second-round multiplex PCR. TCRdb used MiXCR to reprocess the multiplex PCR reads, holding one entry per CDR3 protein. The sample shows about 230,000 distinct CDR3 sequences, approximately 42% of them seen only once. About this clonotype itself: What it recognizes is unknown.

CDR1 and CDR2 from the germline V gene are SGHDT and YYEEEE. This CDR3 region has 13 residues. The germline V and J ends were trimmed by 0 bases and 10 bases, with 13 bases remaining between them. Ophthalmopathy-affected donors exhibited moderate-to-severe activity, CAS ≥3, NOSPECS ≥4, and duration under 3 months. The PBMC fraction was derived from around 9.4 ml of fresh peripheral blood. The genes are TRBV5-6 and TRBJ1-1; D gene unclear. The source of this sequence is an adult man with Graves' ophthalmopathy. Sequences were obtained from peripheral blood. The CDR3 loop is CASSLASGSPAFF. The CDR3, as DNA: TGTGCCAGCAGCTTGGCGAGTGGATCCCCAGCTTTCTTT.